A single sample is the source of the 28 T cell receptor beta chains below, sequenced in a study of a mutant IDH1 vaccine in newly diagnosed glioma. Time point reported: week 11, during vaccination. The content of each vaccine dose was 300 ug of mutant IDH1 20-mer peptide, and topical imiquimod accompanied it. The table came from immunoSEQ multiplex PCR; TCRdb's copy has only in-frame clones and leaves some out. There are 20,000 to 25,000 clones in the sample; roughly nine tenths occur only once, and 5% to 7% lies in the top ten. Their specific antigens are unknown. The material sequenced was PBMCs, taken from a glioma patient whose treatment included an IDH1 peptide vaccine. The receptors stem from a woman aged 40 to 55 with glioma.

In its sample, this clone was seen a few times. The rearrangement links TRBV30 to TRBJ1-5; perhaps TRBD1 as D (5 bases). The V gene's germline CDR1 is GTSNPN and CDR2 SVGIG (reference sequence). The length of the CDR3 is 14 residues. V lost 7 bases and J 4 bases, leaving 17 bases between the germline ends. CDR3 coding DNA: TGTGCCTTAAAGGAGGGGACGCGGAATCAGCCCCAGCATTTT. This sequence encodes CALKEGTRNQPQHF.

The count of this clone is one. In DNA form, the CDR3 reads TGTGCCAGCAGCCCCTCCTCGGACCGTCAGCCCCAGCATTTT. Amino acids: CASSPSSDRQPQHF. The chain joins TRBV9 to TRBJ1-5; D is undetermined. Trimming removed 4 bases from V and 6 bases from J, with 14 bases in between. This CDR3 region has 14 residues. Germline V CDR1 and CDR2: SGDLS, YYNGEE.

The rearrangement links TRBV28 to TRBJ1-1, with a tentative D call TRBD1 (6 bases). Germline V gives CDR1 MDHEN, CDR2 SYDVKM. CDR3 length equals 15 residues. The V and J ends lost 6 bases and 4 bases respectively, with 18 bases between them. The CDR3 here is CASSLAREGGTEAFF. The CDR3 bases are TGTGCCAGCAGCCTGGCTCGGGAAGGGGGCACTGAAGCTTTCTTT. The whole variable domain, remainder taken from reference TRBV28 and TRBJ1-1, is DVKVTQSSRYLVKRTGEKVFLECVQDMDHENMFWYRQDPGLGLRLIYFSYDVKMKEKGDIPEGYSVSREKKERFSLILESASTNQTSMYLCASSLAREGGTEAFFGQGTRLTVV.

The chain links TRBV5-1 to TRBJ1-1, with a tentative D call TRBD1 (5 bases). This CDR3 is 14 amino acids long. Germline CDR1 reads SGHRS; CDR2 reads YFSETQ. V lost 0 bases to trimming and J lost 2 bases, with 8 bases between them. CDR3 region: CASSLGQHNTEAFF. DNA of the CDR3: TGCGCCAGCAGCTTGGGACAGCACAACACTGAAGCTTTCTTT.

V is TRBV4-1 and J is TRBJ2-3; D could derive from TRBD1 or TRBD2 (6 bases each). Germline V CDR1 and CDR2: MGHRA, YSYEKL. This CDR3 is 17 amino acids long. V lost 1 base, J lost 2 bases, and 16 bases lay in between. The CDR3 DNA reads as TGCGCCAGCAGCCAAGGGTTTTGGGGGGCACCCACAGATACGCAGTATTTT. This codes for CASSQGFWGAPTDTQYF.

The chain links TRBV5-4 to TRBJ2-5; 7 bases match TRBD1. Unmatched junction bases numbered 11, after V lost 4 bases and J lost 5 bases. CDR1 and CDR2 from the germline V gene are SGHNT and YYREEE (reference sequence). The CDR3 totals 15 residues. Written as DNA, the CDR3 is TGTGCCAGCAGCCTCCTCTCTACAGGGGTCGAGACCCAGTACTTC. Its translation: CASSLLSTGVETQYF.

This chain uses TRBV6-5 with TRBJ1-2; D unclear. This CDR3 has 14 residues. Looked up from germline, CDR1 is MNHEY and CDR2 is SVGAGI. V gave up 2 bases and J gave up 4 bases, with 11 bases separating them. The CDR3 coding sequence is TGTGCCAGCAGTTACGCTGGACGGGCCTATGGCTACACCTTC. It translates to CASSYAGRAYGYTF.

Judged by abundance, this clone is medium-sized (0.01 to 0.1%). The chain joins TRBV4-1 to TRBJ2-7; 10 bases map to TRBD2. CDR3 length: 15 residues. Trimming took 0 bases from V and 6 from J; bases not matched to a gene: 5. Germline V gives CDR1 MGHRA, CDR2 YSYEKL. The CDR3 DNA reads TGCGCCAGCAGCCAAGAATTAGCGGGGGGACGCGAGCAGTACTTC. Translated, it gives CASSQELAGGREQYF.

The V gene is TRBV7-9, the J gene TRBJ2-7, with no clear D. V lost 5 bases and J lost 4, with 6 bases in between. The CDR3 contains 11 residues. Germline values: CDR1 SEHNR, CDR2 FQNEAQ (reference sequence). CDR3 in amino acids: CASSPLYEQYF. The CDR3 DNA reads TGTGCCAGCAGCCCCCTATACGAGCAGTACTTC.

This clone has just a few counts. The V gene is TRBV6-5, the J gene TRBJ2-7, with 9 bases identical to TRBD1. Germline lookup yields CDR1 MNHEY and CDR2 SVGAGI. V dropped 5 bases and J dropped 7; count of bases not matched to a gene: 6. This CDR3 spans 13 amino acids. The CDR3: CASSRDRAREQYF. The CDR3 region has the DNA TGTGCCAGCAGTCGGGACAGGGCAAGGGAGCAGTACTTC.

This chain links TRBV27 with TRBJ1-1, with D possibly being TRBD1 (5 bases). V lost 4 bases to trimming and J lost 3 bases, with 24 bases between them. The CDR3 covers 18 residues. Germline values: CDR1 MNHEY, CDR2 SMNVEV (reference sequence). CDR3 sequence: CASSSLMGDSLGDTEAFF. CDR3 DNA: TGTGCCAGCAGTTCCCTTATGGGGGACTCCCTCGGGGACACTGAAGCTTTCTTT.

This clone was picked up a small number of times. V gene TRBV2 combines with J gene TRBJ1-6; no clear D. In germline, CDR1 is SNHLY, CDR2 FYNNEI. This CDR3 is 14 amino acids long. V shed 8 bases and J shed 0 bases, with 8 bases lying between them. As DNA, the CDR3 is TGTGCCAGCGGGGTGAGCTCCTATAATTCACCCCTCCACTTT. Translated: CASGVSSYNSPLHF.

V usage is TRBV7-2 and J usage is TRBJ2-1; D is unclear. V gave up 2 bases and J gave up 7 bases, with 9 bases separating them. The length of the CDR3 is 13 residues. The germline V gene has CDR1 SGHTA and CDR2 FQGNSA. CDR3 DNA sequence: TGTGCCAGCAGCTTATCACACGGGAATGAGCAGTTCTTC. Protein product: CASSLSHGNEQFF.

This clone was detected only once. This chain links TRBV29-1 with TRBJ2-7; 7 nucleotides match TRBD2. The germline CDR1 and CDR2 sequences are SQVTM and ANQGSEA. Trimming at V came to 6 bases and at J to 6 bases, leaving 5 bases not matched to a gene. CDR3 size: 11 residues. The CDR3 bases are TGCAGCGTCGTAACTAGCGCCGAGCAGTACTTC. Protein: CSVVTSAEQYF.

The V and J genes are TRBV30 and TRBJ1-5; D unresolved. The V end lost 0 bases, the J end lost 0 bases, and 6 bases lay between the germline ends. The CDR3 runs to 14 residues. The V gene's germline CDR1 is GTSNPN and CDR2 SVGIG (reference sequence). CDR3 sequence: CAWSVDGSNQPQHF. DNA for the CDR3: TGTGCCTGGAGTGTAGACGGTAGCAATCAGCCCCAGCATTTT.

This sequence joins TRBV13 and TRBJ2-2, with D possibly TRBD2 on 6 matching bases. This CDR3 has 16 amino acids. Trimming cost V 5 bases and J 0 bases, with 13 bases left between them. Germline lookup yields CDR1 PRHDT and CDR2 FYEKMQ (reference sequence). The CDR3 protein is CASSAPQRANTGELFF. For the CDR3, the DNA is TGTGCCAGCAGCGCCCCTCAGCGGGCGAACACCGGGGAGCTGTTTTTT.

The chain couples TRBV2 to TRBJ2-3; a weak D match, TRBD2 (6 bases). Per the germline V gene, CDR1 is SNHLY and CDR2 is FYNNEI. Between the trimmed V and J ends, which lost 5 bases and 7 bases, there was a span of 19 bases. This CDR3 contains 15 residues. CDR3 protein: CASSRGGVGINTQYF. The CDR3 DNA reads TGTGCCAGCAGTCGCGGCGGGGTCGGAATAAATACGCAGTATTTT.

The J gene is TRBJ1-6, the V gene TRBV5-4; D gene uncertain. The V end was cut by 3 bases, the J end by 14 bases, with 12 bases between. The CDR3 length is 12 residues. Germline-derived CDR1 and CDR2 are SGHNT and YYREEE (reference sequence). The CDR3 region has the DNA TGTGCCAGCAGCTCCCCCGTTGGATCCCTCCACTTT. Translating gives CASSSPVGSLHF. Variable domain in full (rest from reference TRBV5-4 and TRBJ1-6): ETGVTQSPTHLIKTRGQQVTLRCSSQSGHNTVSWYQQALGQGPQFIFQYYREEENGRGNFPPRFSGLQFPNYSSELNVNALELDDSALYLCASSSPVGSLHFGNGTRLTVT.

Concerning this clone itself: Additional DNA sequences in this sample encode the identical CDR3. This chain links TRBV2 with TRBJ2-7; D may be TRBD1 (7 bases). From germline, CDR1 is SNHLY and CDR2 FYNNEI. This CDR3 has 14 amino acids. V lost 3 bases and J lost 2, with 11 bases in between. CDR3 bases: TGTGCCAGCAGTGAGCAGGGGGAGGCCTACGAGCAGTACTTC. This encodes CASSEQGEAYEQYF.

The genes are TRBV6-5 and TRBJ2-7, with D unresolved. Between the trimmed V and J ends, which lost 0 bases and 6 bases, there was a span of 18 bases. The length of the CDR3 is 16 residues. Germline CDR1 and CDR2: MNHEY and SVGAGI. CDR3 region: CASSYSPRPVASEQYF. The DNA of the CDR3 is TGTGCCAGCAGTTACTCACCCCGACCCGTGGCATCCGAGCAGTACTTC.

This chain connects TRBV10-3 to TRBJ1-2, with D maybe TRBD1 (5 bases). The CDR3 is 13 amino acids. V lost 4 bases and J 5 bases, leaving 11 bases between the germline ends. CDR1 is ENHRY, CDR2 SYGVKD, per germline. Here the CDR3 DNA reads TGTGCCATCAGTGTCCGGGGGGAATATGGCTACACCTTC. Amino acids: CAISVRGEYGYTF.

The chain carries TRBV5-1 and TRBJ2-7; possible D gene TRBD2, 6 bases. The length of the CDR3 is 13 residues. V was pared by 0 bases and J by 10 bases, with 14 bases between. In germline, CDR1 is SGHRS, CDR2 YFSETQ. The CDR3 spells CASSLAGPREQYF. DNA for the CDR3: TGCGCCAGCAGCTTGGCCGGGCCGCGGGAACAGTACTTC. Combining the CDR3 with reference TRBV5-1 and TRBJ2-7 gives the whole variable domain KAGVTQTPRYLIKTRGQQVTLSCSPISGHRSVSWYQQTPGQGLQFLFEYFSETQRNKGNFPGRFSGRQFSNSRSEMNVSTLELGDSALYLCASSLAGPREQYFGPGTRLTVT.

The V and J genes are TRBV29-1 and TRBJ1-1; 7 bases are a match to TRBD1. Per the germline V gene, CDR1 is SQVTM and CDR2 is ANQGSEA. J was trimmed by 4 bases and V by 2 bases; bases with no gene match: 10. CDR3 length equals 15 residues. The CDR3 spells CSVERGGYRGTEAFF. The CDR3 DNA sequence: TGCAGCGTTGAAAGAGGCGGTTACAGGGGCACTGAAGCTTTCTTT.

The rearrangement joins TRBV7-9 to TRBJ1-1, with D perhaps matching TRBD1 (6 bases). The germline V and J ends were trimmed by 5 bases and 10 bases, with 20 bases remaining between them. The CDR3 length is 14 residues. Germline V gives CDR1 SEHNR, CDR2 FQNEAQ (reference sequence). Here the CDR3 reads CASSGHRDFQRAFF. The DNA of the CDR3 is TGTGCCAGCAGCGGACACAGGGATTTTCAGAGAGCTTTCTTT.

This chain links TRBV30 with TRBJ2-2; tentatively, D is TRBD1 (5 bases). The CDR3 contains 13 residues. Germline-derived CDR1 and CDR2 are GTSNPN and SVGIG (reference sequence). V shed 3 bases and J shed 2 bases, with 7 bases lying between them. The CDR3 coding sequence is TGTGCCTGGAGCCAGGGCAACACCGGGGAGCTGTTTTTT. It encodes CAWSQGNTGELFF.

This clone was observed once. This chain uses TRBV7-9 with TRBJ1-4; D is uncertain. The CDR3 is 15 amino acids. V was clipped by 5 bases and J by 8 bases, with 18 bases between them. Germline CDR1 and CDR2: SEHNR and FQNEAQ (reference sequence). As DNA, the CDR3 is TGTGCCAGCAGCCAAGGCGACGTTAGAAGCGAAAAACTGTTTTTT. Amino acid sequence: CASSQGDVRSEKLFF.

This sequence joins TRBV5-1 and TRBJ2-7; D unclear. Trimming took 0 bases from V and 3 from J, leaving 10 bases between them. The CDR3 is 14 residues long. Germline V lookup: CDR1 SGHRS, CDR2 YFSETQ. The CDR3 reads CASSLDGPHYEQYF. The CDR3 nucleotides are TGCGCCAGCAGCTTGGACGGGCCCCACTACGAGCAGTACTTC. Supplemented by reference TRBV5-1 and TRBJ2-7, the full variable domain reads KAGVTQTPRYLIKTRGQQVTLSCSPISGHRSVSWYQQTPGQGLQFLFEYFSETQRNKGNFPGRFSGRQFSNSRSEMNVSTLELGDSALYLCASSLDGPHYEQYFGPGTRLTVT.

CDR3 DNA: TGTGCCAGCAGACCCACAGGGACCTATAGCAATCAGCCCCAGCATTTT. It encodes CASRPTGTYSNQPQHF. This rearrangement joins TRBV28 to TRBJ1-5; tentative D call: TRBD1 (6 bases). The CDR3 runs 16 residues. The germline gives CDR1 MDHEN, CDR2 SYDVKM. V lost 6 bases to trimming and J lost 0 bases, with 15 bases between them.